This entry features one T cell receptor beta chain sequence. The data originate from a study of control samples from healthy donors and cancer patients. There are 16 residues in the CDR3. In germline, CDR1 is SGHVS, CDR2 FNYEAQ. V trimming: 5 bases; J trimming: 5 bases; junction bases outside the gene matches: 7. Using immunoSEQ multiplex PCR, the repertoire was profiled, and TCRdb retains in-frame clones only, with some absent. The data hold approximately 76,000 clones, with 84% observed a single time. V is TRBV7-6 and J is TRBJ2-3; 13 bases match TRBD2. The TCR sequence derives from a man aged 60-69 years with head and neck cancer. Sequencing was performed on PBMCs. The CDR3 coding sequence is TGTGCCAGCAGCACCACTAGCGGGAGGGCGGGAGATACGCAGTATTTT. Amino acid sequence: CASSTTSGRAGDTQYF. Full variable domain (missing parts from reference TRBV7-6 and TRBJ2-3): GAGVSQSPRYKVTKRGQDVALRCDPISGHVSLYWYRQALGQGPEFLTYFNYEAQQDKSGLPNDRFSAERPEGSISTLTIQRTEQRDSAMYRCASSTTSGRAGDTQYFGPGTRLTVL.